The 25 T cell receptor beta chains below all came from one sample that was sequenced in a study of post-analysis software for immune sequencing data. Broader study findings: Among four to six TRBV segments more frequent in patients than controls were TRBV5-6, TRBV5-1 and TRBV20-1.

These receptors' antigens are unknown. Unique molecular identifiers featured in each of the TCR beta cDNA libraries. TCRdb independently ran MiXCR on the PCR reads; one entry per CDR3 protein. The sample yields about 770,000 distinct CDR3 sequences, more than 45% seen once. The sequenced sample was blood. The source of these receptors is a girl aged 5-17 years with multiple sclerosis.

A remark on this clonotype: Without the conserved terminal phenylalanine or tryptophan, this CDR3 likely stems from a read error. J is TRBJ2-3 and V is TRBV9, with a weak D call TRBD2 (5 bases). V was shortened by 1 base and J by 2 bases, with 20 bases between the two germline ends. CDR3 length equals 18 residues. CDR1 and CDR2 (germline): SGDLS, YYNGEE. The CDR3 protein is CASSVPGEGVLVTDTQYL. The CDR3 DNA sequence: TGTGCCAGCAGCGTACCGGGCGAGGGCGTCCTAGTCACAGATACGCAGTATTTG.

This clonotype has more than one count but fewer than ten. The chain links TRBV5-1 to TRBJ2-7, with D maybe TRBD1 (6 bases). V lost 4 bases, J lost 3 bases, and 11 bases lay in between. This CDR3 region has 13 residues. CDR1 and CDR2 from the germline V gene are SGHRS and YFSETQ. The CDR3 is CASSIPDSYEQYF. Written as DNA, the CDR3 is TGCGCCAGCAGCATACCGGACAGCTACGAGCAGTACTTC.

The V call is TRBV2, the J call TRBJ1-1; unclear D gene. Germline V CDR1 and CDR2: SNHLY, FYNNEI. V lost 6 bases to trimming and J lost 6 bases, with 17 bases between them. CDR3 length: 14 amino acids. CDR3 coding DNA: TGTGCCAGCAGCCCAATCTCGGACGTTTCTGAAGCTTTCTTT. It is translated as CASSPISDVSEAFF.

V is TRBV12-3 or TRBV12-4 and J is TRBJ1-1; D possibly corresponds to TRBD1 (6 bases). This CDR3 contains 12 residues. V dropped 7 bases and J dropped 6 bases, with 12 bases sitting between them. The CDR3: CASKLQGPEAFF. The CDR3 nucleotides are TGTGCCAGCAAGCTACAGGGCCCTGAAGCTTTCTTT.

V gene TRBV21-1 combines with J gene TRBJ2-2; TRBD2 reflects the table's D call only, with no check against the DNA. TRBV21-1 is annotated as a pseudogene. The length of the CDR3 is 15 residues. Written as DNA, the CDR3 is TGTGCCAGCAGTACTCCGGGACTCAACACCGGGGAGCTGTTTTTT. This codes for CASSTPGLNTGELFF.

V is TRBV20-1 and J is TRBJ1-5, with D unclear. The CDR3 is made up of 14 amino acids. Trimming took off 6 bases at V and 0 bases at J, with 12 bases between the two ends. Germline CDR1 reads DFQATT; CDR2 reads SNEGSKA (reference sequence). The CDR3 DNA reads TGCAGTGCCAGGCAGGCGTATAGCAATCAGCCCCAGCATTTT. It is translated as CSARQAYSNQPQHF.

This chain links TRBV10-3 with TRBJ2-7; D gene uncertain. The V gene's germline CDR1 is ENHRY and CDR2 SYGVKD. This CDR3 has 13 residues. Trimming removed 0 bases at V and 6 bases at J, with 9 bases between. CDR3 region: CAISESHLTEQYF. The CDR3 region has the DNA TGTGCCATCAGTGAGTCCCACTTAACCGAGCAGTACTTC.

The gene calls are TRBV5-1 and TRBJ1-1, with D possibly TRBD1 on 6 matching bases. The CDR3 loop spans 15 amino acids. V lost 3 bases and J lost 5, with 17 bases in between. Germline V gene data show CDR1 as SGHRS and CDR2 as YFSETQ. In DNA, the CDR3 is TGCGCCAGCAGCTCCTTGGGTACAGGGACGACTGAAGCTTTCTTT. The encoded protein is CASSSLGTGTTEAFF.

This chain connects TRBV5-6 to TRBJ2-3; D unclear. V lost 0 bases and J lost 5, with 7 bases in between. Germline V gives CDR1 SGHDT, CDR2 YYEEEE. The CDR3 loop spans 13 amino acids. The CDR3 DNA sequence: TGTGCCAGCAGCTTGGCTTGGGGAGATACGCAGTATTTT. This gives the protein CASSLAWGDTQYF.

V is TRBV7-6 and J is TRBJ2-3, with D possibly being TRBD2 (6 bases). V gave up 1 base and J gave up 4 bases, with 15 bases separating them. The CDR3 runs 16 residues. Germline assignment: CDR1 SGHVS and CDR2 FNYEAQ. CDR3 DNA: TGTGCCAGCAGCTTAGGGAGGGGACCGGGCCCAGATACGCAGTATTTT. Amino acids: CASSLGRGPGPDTQYF. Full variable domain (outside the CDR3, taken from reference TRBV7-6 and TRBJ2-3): GAGVSQSPRYKVTKRGQDVALRCDPISGHVSLYWYRQALGQGPEFLTYFNYEAQQDKSGLPNDRFSAERPEGSISTLTIQRTEQRDSAMYRCASSLGRGPGPDTQYFGPGTRLTVL.

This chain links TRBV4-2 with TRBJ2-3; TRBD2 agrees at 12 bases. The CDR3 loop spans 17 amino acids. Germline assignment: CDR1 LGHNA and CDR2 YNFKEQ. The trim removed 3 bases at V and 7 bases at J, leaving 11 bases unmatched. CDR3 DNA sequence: TGTGCCAGCAGCCAGAGGACCGGGACTAGCGGGCTGCATACGCAGTATTTT. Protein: CASSQRTGTSGLHTQYF.

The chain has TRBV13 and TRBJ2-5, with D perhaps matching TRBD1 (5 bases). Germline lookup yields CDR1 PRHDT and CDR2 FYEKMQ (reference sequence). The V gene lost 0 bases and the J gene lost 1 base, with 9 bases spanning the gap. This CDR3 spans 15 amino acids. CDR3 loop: CASSLGTGIQETQYF. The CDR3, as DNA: TGTGCCAGCAGCTTAGGTACAGGAATCCAAGAGACCCAGTACTTC.

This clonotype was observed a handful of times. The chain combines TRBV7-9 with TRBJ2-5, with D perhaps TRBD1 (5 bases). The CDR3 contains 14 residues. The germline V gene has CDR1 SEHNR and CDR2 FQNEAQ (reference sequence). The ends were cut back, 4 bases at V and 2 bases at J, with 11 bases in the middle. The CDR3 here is CASSCTAGQETQYF. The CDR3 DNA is TGTGCCAGCAGCTGCACGGCAGGGCAAGAGACCCAGTACTTC.

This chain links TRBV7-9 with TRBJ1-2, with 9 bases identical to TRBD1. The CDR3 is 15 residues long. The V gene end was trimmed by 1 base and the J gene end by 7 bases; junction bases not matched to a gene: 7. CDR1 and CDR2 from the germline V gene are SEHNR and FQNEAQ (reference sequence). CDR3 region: CASSLVGTGPFGYTF. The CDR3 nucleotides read TGTGCCAGCAGCTTAGTCGGGACAGGGCCATTTGGCTACACCTTC.

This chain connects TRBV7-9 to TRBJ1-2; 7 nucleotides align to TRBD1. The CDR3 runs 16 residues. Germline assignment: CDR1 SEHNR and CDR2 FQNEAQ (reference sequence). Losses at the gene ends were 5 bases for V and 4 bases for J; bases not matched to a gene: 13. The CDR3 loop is CASSRRDRQDRYGYTF. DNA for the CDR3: TGTGCCAGCAGCCGCCGGGACAGACAGGACCGCTATGGCTACACCTTC.

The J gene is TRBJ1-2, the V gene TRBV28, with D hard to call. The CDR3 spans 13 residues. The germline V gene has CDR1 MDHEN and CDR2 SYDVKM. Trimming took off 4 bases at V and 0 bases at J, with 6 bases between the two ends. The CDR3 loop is CASSSSANYGYTF. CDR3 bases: TGTGCCAGCAGTTCATCCGCTAACTATGGCTACACCTTC.

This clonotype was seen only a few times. The CDR3 DNA reads TGTGCCACCAGCAGGCGGGACTACCCAGAGACCCAGTACTTC. Translation: CATSRRDYPETQYF. The V call is TRBV15, the J call TRBJ2-5; TRBD2 matches at 7 bases. Germline CDR1 LNHNV, CDR2 YYDKDF (reference sequence). Germline trimming cut 3 bases from V and 4 bases from J; bases unmatched to any gene: 5. The CDR3 is 14 amino acids.

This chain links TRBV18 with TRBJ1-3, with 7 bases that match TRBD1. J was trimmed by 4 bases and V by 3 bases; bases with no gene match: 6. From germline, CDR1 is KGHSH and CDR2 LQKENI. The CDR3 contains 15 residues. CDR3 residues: CASSPRGSLGNTIYF. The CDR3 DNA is TGTGCCAGCTCACCCAGGGGGTCACTCGGAAACACCATATATTTT.

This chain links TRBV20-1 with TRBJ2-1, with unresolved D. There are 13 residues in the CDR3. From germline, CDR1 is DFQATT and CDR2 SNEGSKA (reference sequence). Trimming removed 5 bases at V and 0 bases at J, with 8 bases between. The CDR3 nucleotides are TGCAGTGCTGCGCGTAGCTCCTACAATGAGCAGTTCTTC. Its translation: CSAARSSYNEQFF.

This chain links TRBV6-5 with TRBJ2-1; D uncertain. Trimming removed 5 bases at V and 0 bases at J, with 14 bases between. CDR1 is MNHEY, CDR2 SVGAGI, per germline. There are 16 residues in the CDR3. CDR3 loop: CASSQDHFSSYNEQFF. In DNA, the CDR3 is TGTGCCAGCAGTCAGGACCACTTCTCCTCCTACAATGAGCAGTTCTTC.

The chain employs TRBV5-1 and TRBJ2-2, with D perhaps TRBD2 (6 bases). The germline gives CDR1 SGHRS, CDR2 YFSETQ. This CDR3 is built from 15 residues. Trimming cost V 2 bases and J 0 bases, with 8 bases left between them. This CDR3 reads CASSLAGSNTGELFF. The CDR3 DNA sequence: TGCGCCAGCAGCTTAGCGGGTTCGAACACCGGGGAGCTGTTTTTT.

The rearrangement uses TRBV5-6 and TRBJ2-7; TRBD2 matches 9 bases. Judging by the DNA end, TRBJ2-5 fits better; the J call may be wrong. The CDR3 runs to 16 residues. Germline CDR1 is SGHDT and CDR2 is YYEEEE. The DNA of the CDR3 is TGTGCCAGCAGCTTGGAGATAGCGGGAGTGGAGGAGACCCAGTACTTC. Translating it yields CASSLEIAGVEETQYF.

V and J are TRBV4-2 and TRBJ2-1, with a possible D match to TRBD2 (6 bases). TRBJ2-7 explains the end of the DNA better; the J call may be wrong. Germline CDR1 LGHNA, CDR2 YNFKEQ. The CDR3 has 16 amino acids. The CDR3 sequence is CASSQEPLAIATEQYF. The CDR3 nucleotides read TGTGCCAGCAGCCAAGAACCCCTAGCGATTGCGACCGAGCAGTACTTC.

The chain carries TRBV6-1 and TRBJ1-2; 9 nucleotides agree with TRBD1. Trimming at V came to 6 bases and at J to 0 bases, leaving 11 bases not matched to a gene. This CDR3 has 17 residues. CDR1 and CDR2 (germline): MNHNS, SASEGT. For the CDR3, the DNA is TGTGCCAGCAGAGGGGACAGGGCCACGTTAGCTAACTATGGCTACACCTTC. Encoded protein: CASRGDRATLANYGYTF.

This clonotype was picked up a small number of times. For the CDR3, the DNA is TGTGCCAGCAACTCCCCCACAACAGGGGGCCGTCACTACGAGCAGTACTTC. Protein sequence: CASNSPTTGGRHYEQYF. The chain is built from TRBV7-3 and TRBJ2-7; TRBD1 matches at 9 bases. Germline loops: CDR1 SGHTA, CDR2 FQGTGA. With 7 bases clipped from V and 3 bases from J, the junction kept 16 bases outside the gene matches. The CDR3 runs 17 residues.